This T cell receptor beta chain was recovered during a study of cytomegalovirus exposure and HLA in healthy donors. Overall study: Previous work identified 95 million to 140 million unique TCR beta sequences from 150 million to 200 million T cells.

On this clone: The antigen is not known.

Researchers ran the PCR with 60 Vbeta and 13 Jbeta primers. The table came from immunoSEQ multiplex PCR; TCRdb's copy has only in-frame clones and leaves some out. This table holds around 110,000 clones, about 70% found once. Notes on the study in general: The study labeled 164 TCR beta chains cytomegalovirus-associated.

The CDR3 contains 16 residues. CDR1 and CDR2 (germline): SEHNR, FQNEAQ (reference sequence). V gave up 5 bases and J gave up 0 bases, with 17 bases separating them. The sample taken for sequencing was PBMCs. The receptor comes from a female donor in good health and CMV-seronegative. This rearrangement joins TRBV7-9 to TRBJ2-7; D is unclear. The CDR3 reads CASSPPFGVASYEQYF. CDR3 DNA sequence: TGTGCCAGCAGCCCCCCATTCGGAGTCGCCTCCTACGAGCAGTACTTC.